This TCR beta chain emerged from a study of CD8+ T cells in alopecia areata. The wider study: Tofacitinib therapy lasting 6 to 18 months was followed by 6 months off drug.

V lost 6 bases and J 11 bases, leaving 20 bases between the germline ends. CDR1 and CDR2 from the germline V gene are SQVTM and ANQGSEA. The CDR3 is 12 amino acids. Sequencing relied on a cDNA template that was reverse transcribed from extracted RNA. Clones were read by immunoSEQ multiplex PCR, and TCRdb kept only the in-frame ones, dropping some. The sample shows 150,000 to 200,000 clones, roughly three fifths of them seen only once. The treatment denotes: oral pan-JAK inhibitor, 5-10 mg twice daily. Both peripheral blood and punch biopsies of lesional scalp skin were obtained from patients who had alopecia areata.

This TCR came from a human donor with alopecia areata. The V gene is TRBV29-1, the J gene TRBJ2-7; D may be TRBD1 (6 bases). The source material was CD8+ T cells sorted from blood, sampled at week 24, from a patient treated with tofacitinib. CDR3 sequence reads: CSVRLSGVVEYF. The CDR3 bases are TGCAGCGTCCGCCTGTCAGGGGTTGTGGAGTACTTC.